The 2 T cell receptor beta chains presented below share a single source sample, sequenced in a study of OX40 agonist ivuxolimab in advanced cancers. Assay: immunoSEQ multiplex PCR; the TCRdb copy retains only in-frame clones and omits some. The sample consists of roughly 54,000 clones, around 89% of them appearing once. The starting material was CD4+ or CD8+ T cells sorted from blood, obtained in a trial of the OX40 agonist ivuxolimab. These TCRs come from an adult with an advanced solid tumor such as melanoma, head and neck, liver or kidney cancer.

The chain links TRBV7-3 to TRBJ2-6; a weak D match, TRBD2 (5 bases). Trimming stripped 5 bases from V and 2 bases from J, with 13 bases between. Germline CDR1 reads SGHTA; CDR2 reads FQGTGA. The CDR3 contains 16 residues. In nucleotides, the CDR3 is TGTGCCAGCAGCCCTGATAGCGTCCCTGGGGCCAACGTCCTGACTTTC. Translated, it gives CASSPDSVPGANVLTF.

This clone was counted a single time. The chain is built from TRBV10-1 and TRBJ2-1; 13 bases map to TRBD2. The CDR3 spans 17 residues. With V trimmed by 0 bases and J by 7 bases, 6 bases remained unmatched. The germline V gene has CDR1 WNHNN and CDR2 SYGVQD (reference sequence). CDR3: CASSESRTSGSRNEQFF. Here the CDR3 DNA reads TGCGCCAGCAGTGAGTCGAGGACTAGCGGGAGTCGGAATGAGCAGTTCTTC.